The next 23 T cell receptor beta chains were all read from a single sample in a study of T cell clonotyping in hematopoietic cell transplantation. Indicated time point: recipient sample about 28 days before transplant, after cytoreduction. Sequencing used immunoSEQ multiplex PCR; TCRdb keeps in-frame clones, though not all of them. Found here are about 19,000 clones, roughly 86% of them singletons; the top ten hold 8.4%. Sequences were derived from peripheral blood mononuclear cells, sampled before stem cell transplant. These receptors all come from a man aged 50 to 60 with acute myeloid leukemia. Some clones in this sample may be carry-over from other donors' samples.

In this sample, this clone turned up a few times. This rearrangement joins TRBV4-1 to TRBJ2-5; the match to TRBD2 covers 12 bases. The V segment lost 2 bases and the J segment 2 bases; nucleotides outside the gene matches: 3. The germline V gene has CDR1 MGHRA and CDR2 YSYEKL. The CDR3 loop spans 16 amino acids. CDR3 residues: CASSQSLAGGQETQYF. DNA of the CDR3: TGCGCCAGCAGCCAATCACTAGCGGGGGGACAAGAGACCCAGTACTTC.

CDR3 nucleotide sequence: TGTGCCAGCAGTGAAGACATAACTAATGAAAAACTGTTTTTT. Translation gives CASSEDITNEKLFF. V usage is TRBV2 and J usage is TRBJ1-4; D is undetermined. This CDR3 is 14 amino acids long. Trimming removed 1 base from V and 1 base from J, with 4 bases in between. Germline V CDR1 and CDR2: SNHLY, FYNNEI.

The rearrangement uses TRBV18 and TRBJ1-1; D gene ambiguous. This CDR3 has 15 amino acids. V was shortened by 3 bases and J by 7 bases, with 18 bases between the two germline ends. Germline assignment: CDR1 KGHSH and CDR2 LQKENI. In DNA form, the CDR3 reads TGTGCCAGCTCACCGGCGGTTAGTCAGAATCTTGAAGCTTTCTTT. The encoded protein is CASSPAVSQNLEAFF. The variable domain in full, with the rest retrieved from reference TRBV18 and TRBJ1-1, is NAGVMQNPRHLVRRRGQEARLRCSPMKGHSHVYWYRQLPEEGLKFMVYLQKENIIDESGMPKERFSAEFPKEGPSILRIQQVVRGDSAAYFCASSPAVSQNLEAFFGQGTRLTVV.

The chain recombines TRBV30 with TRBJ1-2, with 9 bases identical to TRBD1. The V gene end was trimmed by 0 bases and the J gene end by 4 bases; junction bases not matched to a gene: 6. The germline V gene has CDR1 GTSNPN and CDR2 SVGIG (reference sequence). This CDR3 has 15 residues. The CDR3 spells CAWSVRDRAPYGYTF. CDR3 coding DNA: TGTGCCTGGAGTGTCCGGGACAGGGCCCCCTATGGCTACACCTTC.

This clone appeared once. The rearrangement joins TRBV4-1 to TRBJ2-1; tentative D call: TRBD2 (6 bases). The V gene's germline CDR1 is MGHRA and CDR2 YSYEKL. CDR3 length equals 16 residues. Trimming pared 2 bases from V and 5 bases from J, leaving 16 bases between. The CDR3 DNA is TGCGCCAGCAGCCAACGAACCGGGACTTGGGACAATGAGCAGTTCTTC. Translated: CASSQRTGTWDNEQFF.

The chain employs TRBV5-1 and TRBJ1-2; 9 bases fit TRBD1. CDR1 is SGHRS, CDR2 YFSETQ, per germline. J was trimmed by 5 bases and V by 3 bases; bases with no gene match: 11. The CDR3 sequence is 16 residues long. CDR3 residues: CASSSAWDREGYGYTF. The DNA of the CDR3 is TGCGCCAGCAGCTCCGCCTGGGACAGGGAAGGATATGGCTACACCTTC.

The CDR3 coding sequence is TGTGCCAGCAGCTTAGGATCAGGGCCCCAGCATTTT. This gives the protein CASSLGSGPQHF. This chain links TRBV7-8 with TRBJ1-5, with D hard to call. This CDR3 is built from 12 residues. Trimming pared 1 base from V and 9 bases from J, leaving 7 bases between. Germline-derived CDR1 and CDR2 are SGHVS and FQNEAQ. The whole variable domain, filled in from reference TRBV7-8 and TRBJ1-5, reads GAGVSQSPRYKVAKRGQDVALRCDPISGHVSLFWYQQALGQGPEFLTYFQNEAQLDKSGLPSDRFFAERPEGSVSTLKIQRTQQEDSAVYLCASSLGSGPQHFGDGTRLSIL.

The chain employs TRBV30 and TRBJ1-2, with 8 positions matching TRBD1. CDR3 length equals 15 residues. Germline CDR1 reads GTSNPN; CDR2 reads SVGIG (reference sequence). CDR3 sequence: CDDPRGLGQVYGYTF. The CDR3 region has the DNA TGTGATGACCCCAGGGGGCTTGGGCAAGTCTATGGCTACACCTTC.

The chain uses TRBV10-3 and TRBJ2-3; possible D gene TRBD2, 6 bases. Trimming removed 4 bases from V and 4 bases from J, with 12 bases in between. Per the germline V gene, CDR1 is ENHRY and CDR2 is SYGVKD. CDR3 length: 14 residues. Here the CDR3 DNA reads TGTGCCATCAGTGGAAGGAGGGAGGCAGATACGCAGTATTTT. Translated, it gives CAISGRREADTQYF.

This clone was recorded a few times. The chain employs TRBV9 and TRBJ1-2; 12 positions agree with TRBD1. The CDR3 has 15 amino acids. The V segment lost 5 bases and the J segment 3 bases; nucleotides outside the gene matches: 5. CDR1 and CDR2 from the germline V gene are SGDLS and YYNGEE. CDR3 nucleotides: TGTGCCAGCAGTGATGGGACAGGGGGCCACTATGGCTACACCTTC. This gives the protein CASSDGTGGHYGYTF.

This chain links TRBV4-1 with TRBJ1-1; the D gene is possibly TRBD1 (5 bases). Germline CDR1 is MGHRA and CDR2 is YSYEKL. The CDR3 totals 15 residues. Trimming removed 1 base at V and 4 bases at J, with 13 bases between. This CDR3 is CASSQGQPRGTEAFF. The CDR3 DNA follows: TGCGCCAGCAGCCAAGGACAGCCAAGGGGCACTGAAGCTTTCTTT.

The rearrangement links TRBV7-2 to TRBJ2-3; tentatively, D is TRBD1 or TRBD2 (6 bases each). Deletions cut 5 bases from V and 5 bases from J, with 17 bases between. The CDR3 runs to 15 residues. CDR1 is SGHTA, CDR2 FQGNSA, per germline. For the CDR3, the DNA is TGTGCCAGCAGCCAAAGAGGGGGGTCGGTAGATACGCAGTATTTT. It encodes CASSQRGGSVDTQYF.

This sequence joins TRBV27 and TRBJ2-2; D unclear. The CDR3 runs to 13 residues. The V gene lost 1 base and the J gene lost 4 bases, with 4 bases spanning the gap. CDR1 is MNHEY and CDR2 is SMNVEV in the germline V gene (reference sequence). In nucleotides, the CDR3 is TGTGCCAGCAGTTTATTTGCCACCGGGGAGCTGTTTTTT. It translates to CASSLFATGELFF.

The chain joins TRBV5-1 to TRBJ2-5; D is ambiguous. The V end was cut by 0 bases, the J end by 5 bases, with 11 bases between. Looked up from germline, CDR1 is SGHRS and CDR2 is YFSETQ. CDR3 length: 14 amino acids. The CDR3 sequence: CASSLALGRETQYF. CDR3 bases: TGCGCCAGCAGCTTGGCCCTGGGTCGTGAGACCCAGTACTTC.

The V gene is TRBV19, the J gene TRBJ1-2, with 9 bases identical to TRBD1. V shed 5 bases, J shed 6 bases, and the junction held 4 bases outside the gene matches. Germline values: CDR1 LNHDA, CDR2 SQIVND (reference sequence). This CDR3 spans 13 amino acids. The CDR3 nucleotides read TGTGCCAGTAGTTCCCGGGACAGGGATGGCTACACCTTC. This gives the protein CASSSRDRDGYTF. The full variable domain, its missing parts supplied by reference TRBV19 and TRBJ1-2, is DGGITQSPKYLFRKEGQNVTLSCEQNLNHDAMYWYRQDPGQGLRLIYYSQIVNDFQKGDIAEGYSVSREKKESFPLTVTSAQKNPTAFYLCASSSRDRDGYTFGSGTRLTVV.

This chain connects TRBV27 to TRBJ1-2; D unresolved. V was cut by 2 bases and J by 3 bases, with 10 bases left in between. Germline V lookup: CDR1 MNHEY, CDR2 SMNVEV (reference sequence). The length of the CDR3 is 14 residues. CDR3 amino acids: CASSLQSGDYGYTF. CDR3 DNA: TGTGCCAGCAGTTTACAGAGTGGGGACTATGGCTACACCTTC.

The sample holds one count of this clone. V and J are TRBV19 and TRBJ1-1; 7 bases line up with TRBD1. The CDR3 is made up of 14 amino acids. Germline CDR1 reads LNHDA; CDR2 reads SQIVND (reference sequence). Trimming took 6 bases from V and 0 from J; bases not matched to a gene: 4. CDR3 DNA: TGTGCCAGTAGATCAGGGGGAATGAACACTGAAGCTTTCTTT. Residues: CASRSGGMNTEAFF. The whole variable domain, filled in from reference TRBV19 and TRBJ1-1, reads DGGITQSPKYLFRKEGQNVTLSCEQNLNHDAMYWYRQDPGQGLRLIYYSQIVNDFQKGDIAEGYSVSREKKESFPLTVTSAQKNPTAFYLCASRSGGMNTEAFFGQGTRLTVV.

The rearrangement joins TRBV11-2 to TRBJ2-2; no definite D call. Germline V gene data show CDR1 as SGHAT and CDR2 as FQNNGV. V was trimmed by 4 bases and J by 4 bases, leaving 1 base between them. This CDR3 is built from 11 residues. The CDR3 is CASSSTGELFF. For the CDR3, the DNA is TGTGCCAGCAGCTCCACCGGGGAGCTGTTTTTT.

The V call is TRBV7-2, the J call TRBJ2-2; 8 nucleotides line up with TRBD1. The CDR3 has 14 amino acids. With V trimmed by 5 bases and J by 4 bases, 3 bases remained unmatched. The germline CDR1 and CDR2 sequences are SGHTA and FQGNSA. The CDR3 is CASSPQGVTGELFF. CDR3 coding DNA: TGTGCCAGCAGCCCACAGGGGGTCACCGGGGAGCTGTTTTTT.

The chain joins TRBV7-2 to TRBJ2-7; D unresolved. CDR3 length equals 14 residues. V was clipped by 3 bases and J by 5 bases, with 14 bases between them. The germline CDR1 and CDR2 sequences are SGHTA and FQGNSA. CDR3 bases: TGTGCCAGCAGCTTGCCCCCCGTTCGGAACGAGCAGTACTTC. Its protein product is CASSLPPVRNEQYF.

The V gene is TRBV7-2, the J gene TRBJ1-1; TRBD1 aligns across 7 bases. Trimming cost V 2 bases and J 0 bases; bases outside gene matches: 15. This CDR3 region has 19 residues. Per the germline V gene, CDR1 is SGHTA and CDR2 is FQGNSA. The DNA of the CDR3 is TGTGCCAGCAGCTTACGCTTTATGGTTTCGGGACAGATGAACACTGAAGCTTTCTTT. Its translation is CASSLRFMVSGQMNTEAFF.

CDR3 loop: CASSQFRTGIAGYTF. Here the CDR3 DNA reads TGCGCCAGCAGCCAATTTCGCACAGGGATCGCTGGCTACACCTTC. The chain employs TRBV4-1 and TRBJ1-2; D might be TRBD1 (6 bases). Germline-derived CDR1 and CDR2 are MGHRA and YSYEKL. V was cut by 2 bases and J by 7 bases, with 17 bases left in between. This CDR3 has 15 residues.

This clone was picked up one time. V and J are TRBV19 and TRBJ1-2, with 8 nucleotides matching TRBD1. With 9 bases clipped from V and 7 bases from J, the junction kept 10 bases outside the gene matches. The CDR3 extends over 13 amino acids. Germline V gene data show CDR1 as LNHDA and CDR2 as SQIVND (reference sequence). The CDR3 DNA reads TGTGCCAGCTTAGGAGGACAGGGATCTGGCTACACCTTC. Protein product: CASLGGQGSGYTF.